This T cell receptor (beta chain) was found in a study of blood T cell repertoires in COVID-19. CDR3 length equals 15 residues. Germline V gene lookup returns CDR1 SQVTM and CDR2 ANQGSEA. The V end lost 7 bases, the J end lost 4 bases, and 17 bases lay between the germline ends. Profiling relied on immunoSEQ multiplex PCR, and the TCRdb table lists in-frame clones only, not all of them. The table lists 150,000 to 200,000 clones, 80% to 90% of them singletons. Sequencing used peripheral blood. This sequence was found in a man aged 18 to 35 with active or convalescent COVID-19. The chain has TRBV29-1 and TRBJ1-6, with D perhaps TRBD1 (6 bases). For the CDR3, the DNA is TGCAGCGCCCAAACAGGGTCTGGATATAATTCACCCCTCCACTTT. Encoded protein: CSAQTGSGYNSPLHF. The variable domain in full, completed from reference TRBV29-1 and TRBJ1-6, reads SAVISQKPSRDICQRGTSLTIQCQVDSQVTMMFWYRQQPGQSLTLIATANQGSEATYESGFVIDKFPISRPNLTFSTLTVSNMSPEDSSIYLCSAQTGSGYNSPLHFGNGTRLTVT.